This T cell receptor beta chain stems from a study of blood T cells in healthy people across ages. This clonotype was picked up many times. The V and J ends lost 3 bases and 7 bases respectively, with 20 bases between them. The germline V gene encodes CDR1 SGHRS and CDR2 YFSETQ. This CDR3 region has 16 residues. PCR was performed a second time for about 7 to 11 cycles using a sample-barcoded 5' primer and a J-beta primer mix. Each CDR3 protein is one row after TCRdb ran MiXCR on the 5' RACE reads. The sample has 1.5 million to 2 million distinct CDR3 sequences; over 25% are singletons. The sequencing sample was made of blood. The chain uses TRBV5-1 and TRBJ2-1; weak D call: TRBD1 (6 bases). The sequence derives from a woman younger than 45 in good health. CDR3 DNA: TGCGCCAGCAGCTCCCCAGGGGCTCGGGAATGGAATGAGCAGTTCTTC. It is translated as CASSSPGAREWNEQFF.